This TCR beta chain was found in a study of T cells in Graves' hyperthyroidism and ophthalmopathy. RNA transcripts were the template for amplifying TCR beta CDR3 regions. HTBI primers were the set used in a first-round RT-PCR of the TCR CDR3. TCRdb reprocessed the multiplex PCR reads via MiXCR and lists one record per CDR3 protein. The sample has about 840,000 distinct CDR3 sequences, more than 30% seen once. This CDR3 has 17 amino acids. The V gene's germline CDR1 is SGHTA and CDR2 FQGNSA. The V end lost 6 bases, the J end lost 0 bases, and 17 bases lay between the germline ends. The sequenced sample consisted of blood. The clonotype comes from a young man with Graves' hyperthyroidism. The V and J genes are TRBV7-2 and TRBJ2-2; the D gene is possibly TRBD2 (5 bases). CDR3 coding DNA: TGTGCCAGCAGTTCTGACCCCAGCGGAGCGAACACCGGGGAGCTGTTTTTT. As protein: CASSSDPSGANTGELFF.